These T cell receptor beta chains were read from a single sample in a study of PD-L1 blockade in urothelial cancer. This table comes from immunoSEQ multiplex PCR, and its TCRdb copy is limited to in-frame clones, with some not included. The sample contains approximately 86,000 clones, around four fifths of which appear only once. The sample consisted of PBMCs, taken around atezolizumab (anti-PD-L1) treatment. All receptors derive from a man aged 35 to 55 with urothelial cancer. CDR3s include the opening cysteine and the closing phenylalanine or tryptophan. The order of the fields is V gene, clone size, J gene, D gene, CDR3 protein, CDR3 DNA. A D gene is named only where the DNA matches it firmly. The listing skips clone size in some rows; elsewhere it reads once, few, many or a size class.

>TRBV5-1|-|TRBJ2-7|TRBD2
CASSLGVTGGRTYEQYF
TGCGCCAGCAGCTTGGGAGTAACGGGGGGGCGAACCTACGAGCAGTACTTC
>TRBV5-1|-|TRBJ1-2|-
CASHNSDYGYTF
TGCGCCAGCCATAATAGTGACTATGGCTACACCTTC
>TRBV27|-|TRBJ2-3|TRBD2
CASSPRRAGGQFGTDTQYF
TGTGCCAGCAGTCCGCGTAGGGCGGGAGGGCAATTTGGCACAGATACGCAGTATTTT
>TRBV7-9|-|TRBJ1-3|-
CASSSQLNTIYF
TGTGCCAGCAGCTCTCAACTAAACACCATATATTTT
>TRBV27|-|TRBJ1-3|-
CASSPNSGNTIYF
TGTGCCAGCAGCCCTAACTCTGGAAACACCATATATTTT
>TRBV19|few|TRBJ1-5|-
CASSPRDGNQPQHF
TGTGCCAGTAGTCCCAGGGATGGCAATCAGCCCCAGCATTTT
>TRBV28|-|TRBJ2-1|TRBD2
CASSLGGSRVHEQFF
TGTGCCAGCAGTCTCGGGGGGAGCCGGGTCCATGAGCAGTTCTTC
>TRBV6-5|-|TRBJ2-2|-
CASSYSRGLTGELFF
TGTGCCAGCAGTTACTCGAGAGGACTAACCGGGGAGCTGTTTTTT
>TRBV6-6|-|TRBJ1-4|TRBD1
CASRRTGMNEKLFF
TGTGCCAGCAGACGGACAGGGATGAATGAAAAACTGTTTTTT
>TRBV2|-|TRBJ2-5|-
CASSELSGDQETQYF
TGTGCCAGCAGTGAATTATCCGGGGATCAAGAGACCCAGTACTTC
>TRBV7-6|-|TRBJ1-3|TRBD1
CASSRGTASGNTIYF
TGTGCCAGCAGCCGCGGGACAGCCTCTGGAAACACCATATATTTT
>TRBV7-8|-|TRBJ2-7|-
CASSLAAGNYEQYF
TGTGCCAGCAGCTTAGCGGCCGGGAACTACGAGCAGTACTTC
>TRBV15|-|TRBJ1-1|-
CATSRDGGAEAFF
TGTGCCACCAGTCGGGACGGCGGGGCTGAAGCTTTCTTT